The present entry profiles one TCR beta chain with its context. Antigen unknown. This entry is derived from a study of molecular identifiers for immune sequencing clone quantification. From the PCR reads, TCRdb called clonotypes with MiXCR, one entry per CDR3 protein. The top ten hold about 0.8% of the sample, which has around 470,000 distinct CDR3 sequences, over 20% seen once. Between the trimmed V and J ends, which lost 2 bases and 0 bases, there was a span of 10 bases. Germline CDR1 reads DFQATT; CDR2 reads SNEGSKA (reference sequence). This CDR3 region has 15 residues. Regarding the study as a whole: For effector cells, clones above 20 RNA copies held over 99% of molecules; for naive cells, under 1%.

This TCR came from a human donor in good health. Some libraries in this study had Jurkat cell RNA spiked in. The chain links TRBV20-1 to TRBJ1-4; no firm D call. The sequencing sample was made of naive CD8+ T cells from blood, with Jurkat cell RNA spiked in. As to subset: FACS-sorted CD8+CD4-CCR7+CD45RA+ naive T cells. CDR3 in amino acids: CSARFLAATNEKLFF. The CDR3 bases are TGCAGTGCTAGATTCCTAGCCGCAACTAATGAAAAACTGTTTTTT.